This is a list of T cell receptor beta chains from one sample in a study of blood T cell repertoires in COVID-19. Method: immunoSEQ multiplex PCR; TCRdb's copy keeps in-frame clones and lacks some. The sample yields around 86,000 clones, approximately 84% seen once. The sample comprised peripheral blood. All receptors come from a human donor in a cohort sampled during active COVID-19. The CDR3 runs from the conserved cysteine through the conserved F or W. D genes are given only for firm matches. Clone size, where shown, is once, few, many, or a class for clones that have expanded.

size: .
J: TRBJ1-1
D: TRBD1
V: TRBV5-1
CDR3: CASSSTGVGNTEAFF
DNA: TGCGCCAGCAGCTCGACAGGGGTAGGGAACACTGAAGCTTTCTTT

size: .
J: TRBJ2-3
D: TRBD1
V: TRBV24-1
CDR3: CATSEGTGGITDTQYF
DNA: TGTGCCACCAGTGAAGGGACAGGGGGCATTACAGATACGCAGTATTTT

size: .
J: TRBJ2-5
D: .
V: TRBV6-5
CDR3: CASTNERWTQYF
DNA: TGTGCCAGCACCAACGAACGGTGGACCCAGTACTTC

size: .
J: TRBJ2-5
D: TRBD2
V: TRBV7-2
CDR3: CASSWTSGASGETQYF
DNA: TGTGCCAGCAGCTGGACTAGCGGGGCCTCGGGGGAGACCCAGTACTTC

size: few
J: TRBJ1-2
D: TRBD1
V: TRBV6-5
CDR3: CASSSGTDYYGYTF
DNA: TGTGCCAGCAGTTCAGGGACAGACTACTATGGCTACACCTTC

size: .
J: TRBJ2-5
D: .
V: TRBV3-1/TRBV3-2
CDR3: CASSHAGARETQYF
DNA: TGTGCCAGCAGCCACGCGGGGGCCCGAGAGACCCAGTACTTC

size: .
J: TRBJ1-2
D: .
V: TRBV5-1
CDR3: CASSLGQVAGYTF
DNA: TGCGCCAGCAGCTTGGGGCAGGTCGCAGGCTACACCTTC

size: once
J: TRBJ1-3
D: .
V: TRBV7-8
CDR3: CASSLAGPRDTIYF
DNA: TGTGCCAGCAGCTTAGCCGGTCCCCGGGACACCATATATTTT

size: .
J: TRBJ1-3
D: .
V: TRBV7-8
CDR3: CASAGISGNTIYF
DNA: TGTGCCAGCGCGGGGATCTCTGGAAACACCATATATTTT

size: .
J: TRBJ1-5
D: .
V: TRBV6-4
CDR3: CASSVVQGGQPQHF
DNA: TGTGCCAGCAGTGTCGTCCAGGGAGGACAGCCCCAGCATTTT

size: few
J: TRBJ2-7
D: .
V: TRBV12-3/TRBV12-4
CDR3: CASSLAAEQYF
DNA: TGTGCCAGCAGCTTGGCGGCCGAGCAGTACTTC

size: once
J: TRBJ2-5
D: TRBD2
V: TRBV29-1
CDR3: CSVESPLLASETQYF
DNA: TGCAGCGTTGAATCCCCGCTACTAGCGTCGGAGACCCAGTACTTC

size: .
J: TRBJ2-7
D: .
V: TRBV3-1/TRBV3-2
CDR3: CASSQGLHTYEQYF
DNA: TGTGCCAGCAGCCAAGGGCTCCATACCTACGAGCAGTACTTC

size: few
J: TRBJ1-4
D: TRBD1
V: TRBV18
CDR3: CASSPQTGQNEKLFF
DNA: TGTGCCAGCTCACCGCAGACAGGGCAAAATGAAAAACTGTTTTTT

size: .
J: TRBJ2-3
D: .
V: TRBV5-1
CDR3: CASSSYGSSTDTQYF
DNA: TGCGCCAGCAGCTCGTACGGGAGCAGCACAGATACGCAGTATTTT

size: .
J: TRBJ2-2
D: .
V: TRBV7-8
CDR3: CASSLPTAGVNGELFF
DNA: TGTGCCAGCAGCCTCCCGACCGCAGGGGTAAACGGGGAGCTGTTTTTT

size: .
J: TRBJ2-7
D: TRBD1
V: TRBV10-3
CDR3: CAITPTGTDEQYF
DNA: TGTGCCATCACTCCGACAGGGACCGACGAGCAGTACTTC

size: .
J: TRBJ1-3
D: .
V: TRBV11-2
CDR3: CASSSRDSGNTIYF
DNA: TGTGCCAGCAGCTCCCGGGACTCTGGAAACACCATATATTTT

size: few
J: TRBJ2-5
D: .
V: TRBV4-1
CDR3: CASSQDFSGRETQYF
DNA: TGCGCCAGCAGCCAAGATTTCTCTGGGAGGGAGACCCAGTACTTC

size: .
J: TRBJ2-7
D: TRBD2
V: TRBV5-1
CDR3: CASSLTAVTSGPYEQYF
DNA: TGCGCCAGCAGCTTGACAGCCGTTACTAGCGGACCCTACGAGCAGTACTTC

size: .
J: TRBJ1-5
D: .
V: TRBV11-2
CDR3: CASSLKGYNQPQHF
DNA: TGTGCCAGCAGCTTAAAGGGGTACAATCAGCCCCAGCATTTT

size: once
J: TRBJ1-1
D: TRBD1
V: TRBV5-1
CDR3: CASSLQGGNTEAFF
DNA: TGCGCCAGCAGCTTGCAGGGGGGGAACACTGAAGCTTTCTTT

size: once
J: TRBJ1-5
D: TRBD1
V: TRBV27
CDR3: CASSLRPTGHQPQHF
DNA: TGTGCCAGCAGTTTAAGGCCGACAGGGCATCAGCCCCAGCATTTT

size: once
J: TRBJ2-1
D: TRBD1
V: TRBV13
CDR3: CASSPLGQGLGNEQFF
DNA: TGTGCCAGCAGCCCCCTGGGACAGGGGTTGGGCAATGAGCAGTTCTTC

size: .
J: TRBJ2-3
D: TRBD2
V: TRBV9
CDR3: CASSSGLAGTDTQYF
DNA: TGTGCCAGCAGCTCTGGACTAGCGGGCACAGATACGCAGTATTTT

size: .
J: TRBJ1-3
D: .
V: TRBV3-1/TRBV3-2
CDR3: CASSRQGNTIYF
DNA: TGTGCCAGCAGCCGACAAGGAAACACCATATATTTT

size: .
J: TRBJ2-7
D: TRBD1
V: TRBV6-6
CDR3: CASSQGQGHIWSYEQYF
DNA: TGTGCCAGCAGTCAGGGACAGGGGCACATTTGGTCCTACGAGCAGTACTTC

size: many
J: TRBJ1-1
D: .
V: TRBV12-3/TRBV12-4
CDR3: CASSFGREAFF
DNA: TGTGCCAGCAGTTTTGGGAGAGAAGCTTTCTTT

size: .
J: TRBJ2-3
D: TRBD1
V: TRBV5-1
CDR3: CASSLVGQGSVDTQYF
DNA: TGCGCCAGCAGCTTGGTAGGACAGGGGAGTGTAGATACGCAGTATTTT

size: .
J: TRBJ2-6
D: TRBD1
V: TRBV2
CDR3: CASSPRTGGAGANVLTF
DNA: TGTGCCAGCAGCCCCCGGACAGGGGGCGCCGGGGCCAACGTCCTGACTTTC

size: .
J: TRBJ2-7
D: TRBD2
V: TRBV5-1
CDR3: CASRTSGGYEQYF
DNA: TGCGCCAGCAGAACTAGCGGGGGCTACGAGCAGTACTTC